This TCR beta chain was recovered during a study of CD8 T cells in Susac syndrome (dated by TCRdb to the late 2010s). The study in broad terms: Whether CD8+ T cell activation and differentiation in Susac syndrome was antigen driven was tested using repertoire sequencing. The clonality of the CD8+ T cell repertoire was compared across some eleven healthy donors, some 14 Susac syndrome patients and 15 multiple sclerosis patients. Overall study outcomes, separate from this receptor: The number of individuals in the TCR sequencing and HLA analysis was acknowledged as relatively small.

RNA was extracted using the RNeasy kit, and roughly 0.45 to 1 ug of the RNA was reverse transcribed with random hexamers. The immunoSEQ multiplex PCR assay, covering 54 Vbeta and 13 Jbeta segments, was used to amplify TCR beta CDR3 regions. Bias from PCR amplification was corrected by using a synthetic template baseline for primer optimization and for computational correction. The published analysis was carried out like this. Reads were annotated to V, D and J genes per IMGT and analyzed with immunoSEQ Analyzer, keeping only productive sequences. Clonality was calculated as one minus the Shannon entropy normalized by log2 of the number of productive unique sequences. Public and private clones were assessed among the 100 most prevalent clones of each patient and control. Clones were defined as Susac-specific when absent from the healthy and MS cohorts, from 1,000 to 1,100 published viral clones and from other ImmuneACCESS disease sequences. The public reads were reanalyzed by TCRdb: fastp trimming at Q25, MiXCR alignment, in-frame beta chains only. Rows merge per CDR3 protein into single entries with the most common DNA and genes. The V and J calls were determined by TCRdb, not by the authors. This sample has some 100,000 distinct CDR3 sequences in its table, and approximately 90% of those were observed once. The ten largest clones capture roughly 0.12% of the sample.

V is pared back by 3 bases and J by 1 base, with 6 bases lying between the germline termini. CDR1 and CDR2, per the germline V gene (reference sequence), are DFQATT and SNEGSKA. The CDR3, cysteine through phenylalanine, is 13 amino acids long. Left in the record is the CDR3 DNA by itself, 39 bases read in frame from the first base. The sample holds one count of this clonotype. What antigen it recognizes has not been identified. Nothing much larger sits one base from this clone, and base qualities are not available. A single read counts as weak evidence. High-throughput TCR beta sequencing profiled peripheral blood CD8+ and CD4+ T cells from healthy donors, Susac syndrome patients and multiple sclerosis patients. The healthy donors served as controls matched for age and sex. Bulk CD8+ and CD4+ T cells were purified by magnetic negative isolation, whereas CD8+ TEMRA cells were enriched by FACS. Blood was drawn into EDTA tubes, processed within 24 hours, and PBMCs were isolated by density gradient centrifugation. PBMCs intended for TCR sequencing were cryopreserved in liquid nitrogen and were subsequently thawed in a 37 degrees C water bath. Purity of sorted or isolated CD4+, CD8+ and CD8+ TEMRA cells was at least 90%.

The clonotype was recovered from a human donor in good health. The chain is made from TRBV20-1 and TRBJ2-2; 6 matching bases give a weak D call of TRBD2. Sequencing was performed on CD8+ T cells from PBMCs. The CDR3 loop reads CSASGRNTGELFF. The DNA reads as follows: TGCAGTGCTAGCGGGAGGAACACCGGGGAGCTGTTTTTT.